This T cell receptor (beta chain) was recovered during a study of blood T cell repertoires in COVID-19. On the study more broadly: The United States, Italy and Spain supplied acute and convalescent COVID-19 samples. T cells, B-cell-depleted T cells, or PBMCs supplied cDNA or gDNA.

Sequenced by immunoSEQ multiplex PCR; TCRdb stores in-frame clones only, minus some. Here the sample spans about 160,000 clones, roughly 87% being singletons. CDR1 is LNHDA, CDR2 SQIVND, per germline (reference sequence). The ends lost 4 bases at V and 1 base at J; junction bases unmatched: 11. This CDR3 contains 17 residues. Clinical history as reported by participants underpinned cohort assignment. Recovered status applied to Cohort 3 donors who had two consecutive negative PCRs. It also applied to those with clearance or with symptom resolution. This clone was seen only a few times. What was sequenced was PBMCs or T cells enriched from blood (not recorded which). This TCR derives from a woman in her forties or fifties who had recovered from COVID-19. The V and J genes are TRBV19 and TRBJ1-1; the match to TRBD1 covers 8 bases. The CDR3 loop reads CASSTDLRGQANTEAFF. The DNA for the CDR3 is TGTGCCAGTAGTACCGACCTCAGGGGGCAGGCGAACACTGAAGCTTTCTTT.